This is a list of T cell receptor beta chains from one sample in a study of CD8 T cells in Susac syndrome. TCRdb re-called the immunoSEQ multiplex PCR reads with MiXCR, one entry per CDR3 protein. The profile shows a few hundred thousand distinct CDR3 sequences, 80% to 95% of them singletons. The sequenced material came from CD4+ T cells from PBMCs. The receptors stem from a human donor with multiple sclerosis. CDR3s include the opening cysteine and the closing phenylalanine or tryptophan. Each record gives: V gene, D gene, J gene, clone size, CDR3 length, CDR3 DNA, CDR3 protein. D genes are given only for firm matches. Size tells how often a clone was seen (once, few, many) or the class of an expanded clone, and some rows leave it out.

V: TRBV25-1
D: .
J: TRBJ2-3
size: .
length: 12
DNA: TGTGCCAGCAGTGGGGGAATGGATACGCAGTATTTT
CDR3: CASSGGMDTQYF

V: TRBV5-4
D: .
J: TRBJ1-4
size: .
length: 15
DNA: TGTGCCAGCAGCTTGGAAGGGGCGGCGAGGGAAAAACTGTTTTTT
CDR3: CASSLEGAAREKLFF

V: TRBV4-1
D: .
J: TRBJ1-2
size: .
length: 15
DNA: TGCGCCAGCAGCCGCTCACAGGCCGAACCCTATGGCTACACCTTC
CDR3: CASSRSQAEPYGYTF

V: TRBV14
D: .
J: TRBJ2-5
size: .
length: 13
DNA: TGTGCCAGCAGCCGGGAGCCCCAAGAGACCCAGTACTTC
CDR3: CASSREPQETQYF

V: TRBV6-1
D: .
J: TRBJ1-5
size: .
length: 11
DNA: TGTGCCAGCAGCGCCACAGAGCCCCAGCATTTT
CDR3: CASSATEPQHF

V: TRBV10-3
D: TRBD2
J: TRBJ2-3
size: .
length: 15
DNA: TGTGCCATCAGTGATAGCGGGGGGAAGACAGATACGCAGTATTTT
CDR3: CAISDSGGKTDTQYF

V: TRBV30
D: .
J: TRBJ1-1
size: once
length: 16
DNA: TGTGCCTGGAGCGGAGGGGCAGGGGCGCTTAACACTGAAGCTTTCTTT
CDR3: CAWSGGAGALNTEAFF

V: TRBV6-2/TRBV6-3
D: .
J: TRBJ1-2
size: .
length: 13
DNA: TGTGCCAGCAGTCCCCAGGCGGGCTATGGCTACACCTTC
CDR3: CASSPQAGYGYTF

V: TRBV28
D: .
J: TRBJ2-1
size: once
length: 16
DNA: TGTGCCAGCAGTTCGTTGTCGGCAGGGAATTACAATGAGCAGTTCTTC
CDR3: CASSSLSAGNYNEQFF

V: TRBV2
D: .
J: TRBJ1-2
size: .
length: 12
DNA: TGTGCCAGCAGTGAGGTCAGAAATGGCTACACCTTC
CDR3: CASSEVRNGYTF

V: TRBV2
D: .
J: TRBJ2-1
size: .
length: 14
DNA: TGTGCCAGCATCCCGGCGGGTGCCTACAATGAGCAGTTCTTC
CDR3: CASIPAGAYNEQFF

V: TRBV10-3
D: TRBD1
J: TRBJ1-2
size: .
length: 14
DNA: TGTGCCATCAGTACCGGGACAGAATTATATGGCTACACCTTC
CDR3: CAISTGTELYGYTF

V: TRBV4-1
D: .
J: TRBJ2-7
size: few
length: 14
DNA: TGCGCCAGCAGCGAAAGGGTGACAGCCTCCGAGCAGTACTTC
CDR3: CASSERVTASEQYF

V: TRBV7-3
D: TRBD2
J: TRBJ2-1
size: .
length: 18
DNA: TGTGCCAGCAGCTCTGACGGGGGCGCTAGCGGGGGCTACAATGAGCAGTTCTTC
CDR3: CASSSDGGASGGYNEQFF

V: TRBV7-2
D: TRBD1
J: TRBJ1-5
size: once
length: 14
DNA: TGTGCCAGCAGGGGACAGGGTAATAATCAGCCCCAGCATTTT
CDR3: CASRGQGNNQPQHF

V: TRBV13
D: TRBD1
J: TRBJ1-4
size: .
length: 14
DNA: TGTGCCAGCAGCTTACAGGGGACAGCTGAAAAACTGTTTTTT
CDR3: CASSLQGTAEKLFF

V: TRBV29-1
D: .
J: TRBJ2-5
size: .
length: 12
DNA: TGCAGCGCCGGGGCGGTCCAAGAGACCCAGTACTTC
CDR3: CSAGAVQETQYF

V: TRBV29-1
D: .
J: TRBJ2-3
size: .
length: 11
DNA: TGCAGCGTTAACAGGGCAGATACGCAGTATTTT
CDR3: CSVNRADTQYF

V: TRBV6-5
D: .
J: TRBJ2-2
size: .
length: 13
DNA: TGTGCCAGCAGGAGAACAGAAGCCGGGGAGCTGTTTTTT
CDR3: CASRRTEAGELFF

V: TRBV29-1
D: .
J: TRBJ1-2
size: once
length: 13
DNA: TGCAGCGCCTCAGGCTCAGCGGCCGTCGGCTACACCTTC
CDR3: CSASGSAAVGYTF

V: TRBV12-3/TRBV12-4
D: TRBD1
J: TRBJ1-1
size: .
length: 10
DNA: TGTGCCAGCCGGGGACAGATGGCTTTCTTT
CDR3: CASRGQMAFF

V: TRBV20-1
D: TRBD2
J: TRBJ2-3
size: .
length: 16
DNA: TGCAGTGGCGGCTCGGCACGTAGGGCGGGGGGAGATACGCAGTATTTT
CDR3: CSGGSARRAGGDTQYF

V: TRBV2
D: .
J: TRBJ1-3
size: .
length: 13
DNA: TGTGCCAGCAGCGGGGGCTCAGGAAACACCATATATTTT
CDR3: CASSGGSGNTIYF

V: TRBV20-1
D: TRBD1
J: TRBJ1-4
size: .
length: 13
DNA: TGCAGTGCCTCGACAGGGACAAATGAAAAACTGTTTTTT
CDR3: CSASTGTNEKLFF

V: TRBV5-4
D: .
J: TRBJ2-1
size: .
length: 13
DNA: TGTGCCAGCAGCTTTGACTACCGAAATGAGCAGTTCTTC
CDR3: CASSFDYRNEQFF

V: TRBV4-1
D: .
J: TRBJ1-2
size: .
length: 14
DNA: TGCGCCAGCAGCCCCGAGGAGGGCTATTATGGCTACACCTTC
CDR3: CASSPEEGYYGYTF

V: TRBV10-3
D: TRBD2
J: TRBJ2-5
size: once
length: 14
DNA: TGTGCCATCAGTGAGGTAGCGGGGTTGGGGACCCAGTACTTC
CDR3: CAISEVAGLGTQYF

V: TRBV20-1
D: TRBD1
J: TRBJ1-2
size: .
length: 14
DNA: TGCAGTGCTCAGGGGACAGCTACTAACTATGGCTACACCTTC
CDR3: CSAQGTATNYGYTF

V: TRBV28
D: .
J: TRBJ1-5
size: .
length: 12
DNA: TGTGCCAGCACTCGGGGACACCAGCCCCAGCATTTT
CDR3: CASTRGHQPQHF

V: TRBV4-1
D: .
J: TRBJ2-1
size: .
length: 16
DNA: TGCGCCAGCAGCCATGAGGGGAGGCGAATCGGGAATGAGCAGTTCTTC
CDR3: CASSHEGRRIGNEQFF

V: TRBV6-1
D: TRBD1
J: TRBJ2-1
size: few
length: 15
DNA: TGTGCCAGCAGCCGTGGGACAGGGGGTTACAATGAGCAGTTCTTC
CDR3: CASSRGTGGYNEQFF

V: TRBV11-1
D: .
J: TRBJ2-2
size: .
length: 17
DNA: TGTGCCAGCAGCTCGAAACAGGGCGACCCGAACACCGGGGAGCTGTTTTTT
CDR3: CASSSKQGDPNTGELFF